These 27 T cell receptor beta chains were sequenced from one sample in a study of blood T cell repertoires in COVID-19. Here immunoSEQ multiplex PCR was the method, and the copy in TCRdb shows in-frame clones only, minus some. The sample lists about 120,000 clones, about 70% occurring once. The sequenced material came from peripheral blood. The receptors stem from a woman between 70 and 85 years old with acute or convalescent COVID-19.

The V gene is TRBV6-6, the J gene TRBJ1-1; 10 positions match TRBD1. The CDR3 runs 16 residues. Germline CDR1 and CDR2: MNHNY and SVGAGI (reference sequence). The ends lost 8 bases at V and 1 base at J; junction bases unmatched: 10. CDR3 protein: CASGRDRGFTNTEAFF. DNA of the CDR3: TGTGCCAGCGGAAGGGACAGGGGTTTTACGAACACTGAAGCTTTCTTT.

V is TRBV4-1 and J is TRBJ2-5; no reliable D call. The CDR3 extends over 12 amino acids. CDR1 MGHRA and CDR2 YSYEKL come from the germline V gene. V was shortened by 3 bases and J by 5 bases, with 7 bases between the two germline ends. This chain's CDR3 is CASSHNSETQYF. The CDR3 DNA reads TGCGCCAGCAGCCATAACTCTGAGACCCAGTACTTC.

This clone was detected only a few times. The genes are TRBV10-1 and TRBJ2-3; D not certain. The V end lost 10 bases, the J end lost 0 bases, and 11 bases lay between the germline ends. CDR1 and CDR2 (germline): WNHNN, SYGVQD (reference sequence). CDR3 length: 13 amino acids. The CDR3 nucleotides read TGCGCCACCTCAGCGACTAGCACAGATACGCAGTATTTT. It encodes CATSATSTDTQYF.

This clone was seen once. This sequence joins TRBV5-1 and TRBJ1-2, with 7 bases that match TRBD1. The CDR3 totals 12 residues. Germline CDR1 is SGHRS and CDR2 is YFSETQ. V lost 5 bases to trimming and J lost 8 bases; unmatched junction nucleotides: 6. This CDR3 is CASRRQGYGYTF. CDR3 nucleotide sequence: TGCGCCAGCAGAAGACAGGGATACGGCTACACCTTC. The full variable domain, rest sourced from reference TRBV5-1 and TRBJ1-2, is KAGVTQTPRYLIKTRGQQVTLSCSPISGHRSVSWYQQTPGQGLQFLFEYFSETQRNKGNFPGRFSGRQFSNSRSEMNVSTLELGDSALYLCASRRQGYGYTFGSGTRLTVV.

This rearrangement joins TRBV24-1 to TRBJ2-3, with 7 bases matching TRBD2. Germline V CDR1 and CDR2: KGHDR, SFDVKD. The trim removed 3 bases at V and 2 bases at J, leaving 10 bases unmatched. CDR3 length equals 17 residues. CDR3 sequence reads: CATSDGVTSEFTDTQYF. In nucleotides, the CDR3 is TGTGCCACCAGTGATGGAGTCACTAGCGAATTCACAGATACGCAGTATTTT.

The table lists this clone with a count of one. The rearrangement joins TRBV4-1 to TRBJ1-4; D gene ambiguous. This CDR3 is 16 amino acids long. CDR1 is MGHRA, CDR2 YSYEKL, per germline. Trimming stripped 0 bases from V and 3 bases from J, with 11 bases between. DNA for the CDR3: TGCGCCAGCAGCCAAGACCCGGGATTATCTAATGAAAAACTGTTTTTT. Encoded protein: CASSQDPGLSNEKLFF.

This chain links TRBV24-1 with TRBJ2-1; tentatively, D is TRBD1 (6 bases). V was clipped by 4 bases and J by 6 bases, with 18 bases between them. This CDR3 has 16 amino acids. Germline values: CDR1 KGHDR, CDR2 SFDVKD. CDR3 protein: CATSDPQGEGRNEQFF. DNA for the CDR3: TGTGCCACCAGTGACCCACAGGGCGAGGGACGCAATGAGCAGTTCTTC.

The sample holds a few counts of this clone. The rearrangement joins TRBV4-1 to TRBJ1-2, with 8 bases matching TRBD1. V trimming: 4 bases; J trimming: 3 bases; junction bases outside the gene matches: 7. CDR3 length: 15 amino acids. The V gene's germline CDR1 is MGHRA and CDR2 YSYEKL. The CDR3 sequence: CASSPQTGEDYGYTF. DNA for the CDR3: TGCGCCAGCAGCCCCCAGACAGGGGAGGACTATGGCTACACCTTC.

This rearrangement joins TRBV6-5 to TRBJ2-7, with D maybe TRBD2 (5 bases). CDR1 is MNHEY, CDR2 SVGAGI, per germline. The V end was cut by 6 bases, the J end by 1 base, with 16 bases between. This CDR3 contains 15 residues. This CDR3 is CASRVGGAFSYEQYF. In DNA, the CDR3 is TGTGCCAGCAGGGTAGGAGGAGCGTTTTCCTACGAGCAGTACTTC.

The chain's CDR3 is CAWSAGGASEQYF. DNA of the CDR3: TGTGCCTGGAGTGCTGGGGGGGCGTCAGAGCAGTACTTC. The chain uses TRBV30 and TRBJ2-7, with D possibly being TRBD2 (7 bases). The ends were cut back, 1 base at V and 7 bases at J, with 14 bases in the middle. Germline values: CDR1 GTSNPN, CDR2 SVGIG (reference sequence). The CDR3 is made up of 13 amino acids.

This sequence joins TRBV5-4 and TRBJ1-2, with D unresolved. Trimming pared 3 bases from V and 6 bases from J, leaving 21 bases between. The CDR3 length is 16 residues. The V gene's germline CDR1 is SGHNT and CDR2 YYREEE (reference sequence). CDR3 in amino acids: CASSSGRRRVVDGYTF. CDR3 nucleotides: TGTGCCAGCAGCTCGGGCAGGAGGAGAGTAGTCGATGGCTACACCTTC.

Only a few counts were recorded for this clone. The chain is built from TRBV27 and TRBJ2-7; maybe TRBD1 (6 bases). V lost 6 bases to trimming and J lost 6 bases, with 24 bases between them. Germline CDR1 and CDR2: MNHEY and SMNVEV (reference sequence). The CDR3 has 16 residues. CDR3 residues: CASSPTTGTSFGEQYF. DNA of the CDR3: TGTGCCAGCAGCCCAACCACCGGGACATCCTTCGGCGAGCAGTACTTC.

The rearrangement joins TRBV12-3 or TRBV12-4 to TRBJ1-2, with unresolved D. The V end lost 4 bases, the J end lost 8 bases, and 14 bases lay between the germline ends. This CDR3 contains 13 residues. CDR3 in amino acids: CASSSTQAGGYTF. The DNA for the CDR3 is TGTGCCAGCAGTTCCACTCAGGCTGGCGGCTACACCTTC.

The chain couples TRBV10-3 to TRBJ1-2; maybe TRBD1 (6 bases). Per germline, CDR1 ENHRY and CDR2 SYGVKD. Trimming took off 3 bases at V and 4 bases at J, with 9 bases between the two ends. CDR3 length: 13 amino acids. The CDR3 sequence: CAISDTGSYGYTF. In nucleotides, the CDR3 is TGTGCCATCAGTGATACAGGGAGCTATGGCTACACCTTC.

The chain uses TRBV6-5 and TRBJ2-2; D gene ambiguous. Per germline, CDR1 MNHEY and CDR2 SVGAGI. This CDR3 is 13 amino acids long. V lost 5 bases and J lost 9, with 13 bases in between. CDR3 amino acids: CASSPRGVRELFF. The CDR3 nucleotides read TGTGCCAGCAGTCCCCGCGGTGTAAGGGAGCTGTTTTTT.

This clone was counted only a few times. The gene calls are TRBV7-6 and TRBJ1-3, with 9 nucleotides matching TRBD1. Germline values: CDR1 SGHVS, CDR2 FNYEAQ. Trimming at V came to 5 bases and at J to 3 bases, leaving 8 bases not matched to a gene. This CDR3 is 16 amino acids long. The CDR3 here is CASSEVTGGDGNTIYF. CDR3 nucleotides: TGTGCCAGCAGCGAAGTTACAGGGGGCGATGGAAACACCATATATTTT.

This clone was counted between two and nine times. This chain connects TRBV28 to TRBJ2-1; D possibly corresponds to TRBD2 (5 bases). The CDR3 runs to 12 residues. V lost 5 bases and J 10 bases, leaving 12 bases between the germline ends. The germline CDR1 and CDR2 sequences are MDHEN and SYDVKM. In DNA form, the CDR3 reads TGTGCCAGCAGTCACCCTCCTAGCGAGCAGTTCTTC. This gives the protein CASSHPPSEQFF.

In its sample, this clone was seen a few times. This chain connects TRBV27 to TRBJ2-5; perhaps TRBD1 as D (6 bases). This CDR3 region has 15 residues. Germline CDR1 MNHEY, CDR2 SMNVEV (reference sequence). V lost 4 bases and J lost 14, with 26 bases in between. CDR3 nucleotides: TGTGCCAGCAGTTCACCCTCAAGTACGACCAGGGGTCCCTACTTC. This codes for CASSSPSSTTRGPYF.

This clone was counted a single time. The chain links TRBV3-1 (or the pseudogene TRBV3-2) to TRBJ2-1; 7 nucleotides agree with TRBD2. Looked up from germline, CDR1 is LGHDT and CDR2 is YNNKEL (reference sequence). The CDR3 covers 16 residues. The V and J ends lost 0 bases and 4 bases, in that order; junction bases with no gene match: 6. CDR3 in amino acids: CASSQDPGLTYNEQFF. The CDR3 DNA reads as TGTGCCAGCAGCCAAGACCCGGGACTAACATACAATGAGCAGTTCTTC.

This sequence joins TRBV7-9 and TRBJ1-1; D not resolved. V was cut by 1 base and J by 1 base, with 7 bases left in between. CDR1 and CDR2 from the germline V gene are SEHNR and FQNEAQ (reference sequence). This CDR3 contains 14 residues. The CDR3 loop reads CASSLEYRNTEAFF. The CDR3 DNA reads as TGTGCCAGCAGCTTAGAGTACAGGAACACTGAAGCTTTCTTT.

This chain uses TRBV10-3 with TRBJ2-3; no clear D gene. V was trimmed by 5 bases and J by 3 bases, leaving 3 bases between them. The germline CDR1 and CDR2 sequences are ENHRY and SYGVKD. There are 11 residues in the CDR3. CDR3 nucleotide sequence: TGTGCCATCAGTCAAACAGATACGCAGTATTTT. Encoded protein: CAISQTDTQYF.

V usage is TRBV6-5 and J usage is TRBJ2-4, with TRBD2 matching 9 bases. The CDR3 is 15 amino acids. V was clipped by 4 bases and J by 3 bases; unmatched bases: 4. Germline lookup yields CDR1 MNHEY and CDR2 SVGAGI. The CDR3 here is CASSSRGGLKNIQYF. In DNA, the CDR3 is TGTGCCAGCAGTTCGCGGGGGGGCCTCAAAAACATTCAGTACTTC.

The chain links TRBV6-5 to TRBJ1-1, with D unclear. The CDR3 loop spans 15 amino acids. Germline CDR1 is MNHEY and CDR2 is SVGAGI. Between the trimmed V and J ends, which lost 0 bases and 3 bases, there was a span of 11 bases. CDR3 region: CASSYSKEPYTEAFF. CDR3 DNA: TGTGCCAGCAGTTACTCGAAGGAGCCCTACACTGAAGCTTTCTTT.

This clone was seen a few times. The chain is built from TRBV19 and TRBJ1-6; D not certain. The CDR3 length is 14 residues. V shed 11 bases and J shed 6 bases, with 17 bases lying between them. Germline CDR1 and CDR2: LNHDA and SQIVND (reference sequence). CDR3 nucleotides: TGTGCCGCGAAGACTCCGAGTCGTAATTCACCCCTCCACTTT. It is translated as CAAKTPSRNSPLHF.

This clone was counted a few times. V usage is TRBV3-1 (or the pseudogene TRBV3-2) and J usage is TRBJ1-1; no definite D call. V shed 6 bases and J shed 1 base, with 6 bases lying between them. The CDR3 contains 12 residues. Germline V gene lookup returns CDR1 LGHDT and CDR2 YNNKEL (reference sequence). CDR3 nucleotides: TGTGCCAGCAGTCAGTGGAACACTGAAGCTTTCTTT. Protein product: CASSQWNTEAFF.

The chain has TRBV18 and TRBJ2-7; possibly TRBD2 for D (7 bases). CDR1 is KGHSH and CDR2 is LQKENI in the germline V gene. The CDR3 runs to 15 residues. Trimming took 5 bases from V and 1 from J, leaving 15 bases between them. The CDR3 DNA follows: TGTGCCAGCTCAGTCGGGGGGACATCTTCCTACGAGCAGTACTTC. As protein: CASSVGGTSSYEQYF.

The genes are TRBV10-3 and TRBJ1-2, with 8 positions matching TRBD1. V was clipped by 4 bases and J by 6 bases; unmatched bases: 13. Germline CDR1 is ENHRY and CDR2 is SYGVKD. The CDR3 is 16 residues long. The CDR3 DNA reads TGTGCCATCAGTGGGGCTTTGGCAGGGGGCAAGGATGGCTACACCTTC. Its protein product is CAISGALAGGKDGYTF.